The entry below describes one T cell receptor beta chain. Repertoires were generated with immunoSEQ multiplex PCR, while TCRdb's copy carries only in-frame clones and drops some. This table holds 150,000 to 180,000 clones, about 79% found once. The data belong to a study of blood T cell repertoires in COVID-19. V shed 8 bases and J shed 5 bases, with 9 bases lying between them. The germline V gene has CDR1 MNHEY and CDR2 SVGAGI. This CDR3 has 11 amino acids. The chain employs TRBV6-5 and TRBJ1-2, with unresolved D. Sequencing input: peripheral blood. This clonotype was obtained from a woman aged 60 to 75 with acute or convalescent COVID-19. CDR3: CASGIGYGYTF. DNA of the CDR3: TGTGCCAGCGGCATCGGGTATGGCTACACCTTC.